The clone carrying this TCR beta chain was detected ten times or more. In TCRdb, the RT-PCR reads were re-called with MiXCR into one record per CDR3 protein. There are about 960,000 distinct CDR3 sequences in the sample; about a sixth occur only once, and approximately 5.9% lies in the top ten. The sample belongs to a study of patients and donors after allogeneic stem cell transplantation. Germline V gene data show CDR1 as SGHNT and CDR2 as YYREEE (reference sequence). Trimming removed 1 base at V and 4 bases at J, with 12 bases between. CDR3 length: 15 amino acids. This chain connects TRBV5-4 to TRBJ1-3; tentative D call: TRBD1 (6 bases). The source is a human donor who was either an allogeneic HSCT recipient or a stem cell or donor lymphocyte infusion donor (not recorded which). It is not recorded whose cells these are; they may come from a transplant donor. Sequencing was carried out using blood, either unsorted or a sorted T cell fraction (not recorded which). The CDR3 spells CASSLSTGGGNTIYF. DNA of the CDR3: TGTGCCAGCAGCTTGTCGACAGGCGGGGGAAACACCATATATTTT.